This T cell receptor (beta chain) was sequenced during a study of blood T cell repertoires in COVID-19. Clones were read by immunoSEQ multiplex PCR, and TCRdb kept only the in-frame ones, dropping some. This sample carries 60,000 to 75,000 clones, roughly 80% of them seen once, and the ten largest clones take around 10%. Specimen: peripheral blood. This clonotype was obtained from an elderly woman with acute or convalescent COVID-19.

The CDR3 loop reads CASSVGLGFSSPLHF. The DNA of the CDR3 is TGTGCCAGCAGCGTAGGACTGGGATTTAGTTCACCCCTCCACTTT. V gene TRBV25-1 combines with J gene TRBJ1-6; no firm D call. CDR3 length: 15 amino acids. V lost 6 bases and J 9 bases, leaving 18 bases between the germline ends. Germline loops: CDR1 MGHDK, CDR2 SYGVNS. Variable domain in full (rest from reference TRBV25-1 and TRBJ1-6): EADIYQTPRYLVIGTGKKITLECSQTMGHDKMYWYQQDPGMELHLIHYSYGVNSTEKGDLSSESTVSRIRTEHFPLTLESARPSHTSQYLCASSVGLGFSSPLHFGNGTRLTVT.